This T cell receptor (beta chain) was recorded in a study of OX40 agonist ivuxolimab in advanced cancers. This CDR3 is built from 14 residues. The germline gives CDR1 SGHDT, CDR2 YYEEEE. Trimming pared 0 bases from V and 1 base from J, leaving 7 bases between. The data were produced by immunoSEQ multiplex PCR, yet TCRdb's version contains in-frame clones alone and is incomplete. The sample records 57,000 or so clones, 84% being singletons. The receptor's source is an adult with an advanced solid tumor such as melanoma, head and neck, liver or kidney cancer. The material was CD4+ or CD8+ T cells sorted from blood, obtained in a trial of the OX40 agonist ivuxolimab. The genes are TRBV5-6 and TRBJ1-1; D is unresolved. CDR3 amino acids: CASSLGASNTEAFF. In DNA, the CDR3 is TGTGCCAGCAGCTTGGGGGCTTCGAACACTGAAGCTTTCTTT.